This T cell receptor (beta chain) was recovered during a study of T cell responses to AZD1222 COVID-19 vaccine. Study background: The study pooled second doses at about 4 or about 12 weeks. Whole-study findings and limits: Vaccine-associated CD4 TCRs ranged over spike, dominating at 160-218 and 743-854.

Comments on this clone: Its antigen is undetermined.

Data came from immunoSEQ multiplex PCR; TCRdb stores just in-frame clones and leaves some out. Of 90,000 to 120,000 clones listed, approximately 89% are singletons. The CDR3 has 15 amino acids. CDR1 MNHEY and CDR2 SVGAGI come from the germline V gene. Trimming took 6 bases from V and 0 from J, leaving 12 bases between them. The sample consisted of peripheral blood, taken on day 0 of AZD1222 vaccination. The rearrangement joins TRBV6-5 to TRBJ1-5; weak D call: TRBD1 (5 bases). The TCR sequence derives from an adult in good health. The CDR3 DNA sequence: TGTGCCAGCAGGCCCTCCGGGGGTAGCAATCAGCCCCAGCATTTT. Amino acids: CASRPSGGSNQPQHF.